Presented here are 10 T cell receptor beta chains from one specimen sequenced in a study of T-cell memory formation after mild COVID-19. TCRdb reprocessed the 5' RACE reads with MiXCR, giving one entry per CDR3 protein. The sample yields about 340,000 distinct CDR3 sequences, roughly 14% seen once. The sample consisted of PBMCs or a T cell subset sorted from them (not recorded which). Source of these receptors: a man between 18 and 35 years old who had mild COVID-19 (a few samples of this study predate the infection). Cell type and time point are not known.

The table lists this clonotype with many counts. This chain links TRBV5-1 with TRBJ2-3; D not certain. Germline V CDR1 and CDR2: SGHRS, YFSETQ. V lost 1 base and J 2 bases, leaving 11 bases between the germline ends. The CDR3 consists of 15 residues. The DNA of the CDR3 is TGCGCCAGCAGCTTGCAGGTCACCAACACAGATACGCAGTATTTT. Encoded protein: CASSLQVTNTDTQYF. Full variable domain (remainder filled in from reference TRBV5-1 and TRBJ2-3): KAGVTQTPRYLIKTRGQQVTLSCSPISGHRSVSWYQQTPGQGLQFLFEYFSETQRNKGNFPGRFSGRQFSNSRSEMNVSTLELGDSALYLCASSLQVTNTDTQYFGPGTRLTVL.

This clonotype came up a few times. This chain joins TRBV10-3 and TRBJ1-1; possible D gene TRBD1, 5 bases. From germline, CDR1 is ENHRY and CDR2 SYGVKD. The CDR3 spans 14 residues. The ends were cut back, 7 bases at V and 5 bases at J, with 17 bases in the middle. CDR3 bases: TGTGCCATCACCCTAGGGGAGGCCGGTACTGAAGCTTTCTTT. Translation: CAITLGEAGTEAFF.

This clonotype was counted a few times. The rearrangement links TRBV18 to TRBJ2-1, with D unclear. The CDR3 runs to 14 residues. Germline V CDR1 and CDR2: KGHSH, LQKENI. The germline V and J ends were trimmed by 0 bases and 7 bases, with 10 bases remaining between them. CDR3 region: CASSPPAAENEQFF. The CDR3 nucleotides are TGTGCCAGCTCACCACCCGCAGCCGAAAATGAGCAGTTCTTC.

CDR3 sequence (DNA): TGTGCCAGCAGCCGGACAGGGGCCGCCGCTGGGGCCAACGTCCTGACTTTC. As protein: CASSRTGAAAGANVLTF. The chain employs TRBV4-2 and TRBJ2-6; the match to TRBD1 covers 9 bases. This CDR3 comprises 17 residues. With 4 bases clipped from V and 2 bases from J, the junction kept 6 bases outside the gene matches. From germline, CDR1 is LGHNA and CDR2 YNFKEQ.

This clonotype was seen only a few times. V usage is TRBV7-2 and J usage is TRBJ2-6; possibly TRBD1 or TRBD2 for D (5 bases each). There are 17 residues in the CDR3. Germline lookup yields CDR1 SGHTA and CDR2 FQGNSA. Deletions cut 4 bases from V and 0 bases from J, with 13 bases between. CDR3 DNA sequence: TGTGCCAGCAGCTCATCGGGACGAAACTCTGGGGCCAACGTCCTGACTTTC. As protein: CASSSSGRNSGANVLTF.

The chain joins TRBV4-2 to TRBJ1-3; D might be TRBD1 (6 bases). The CDR3 extends over 17 amino acids. The germline gives CDR1 LGHNA, CDR2 YNFKEQ. The V end was cut by 0 bases, the J end by 3 bases, with 15 bases between. The CDR3 bases are TGTGCCAGCAGCCAAGATATCCGGGGGCGAATTGGAAACACCATATATTTT. Its protein is CASSQDIRGRIGNTIYF.

There are a few counts of this clonotype. The V and J genes are TRBV4-3 and TRBJ2-7; unclear D gene. V was pared by 4 bases and J by 4 bases, with 8 bases between. CDR3 length: 12 amino acids. Per germline, CDR1 LGHNA and CDR2 YSLEER. In DNA form, the CDR3 reads TGCGCCAGCAGCCGACACATATACGAGCAGTACGTC. Protein: CASSRHIYEQYV.

J is TRBJ2-7 and V is TRBV6-5, with D perhaps being TRBD1 or TRBD2 (5 bases each). This CDR3 comprises 15 residues. The germline gives CDR1 MNHEY, CDR2 SVGAGI. Trimming cost V 6 bases and J 0 bases, with 15 bases left between them. CDR3 protein: CASSNRLRGSYEQYF. CDR3 in DNA: TGTGCCAGCAGCAACCGGCTGAGGGGCTCCTACGAGCAGTACTTC.

This clonotype was found a few times. This chain uses TRBV7-9 with TRBJ1-1; no firm D call. V lost 7 bases and J 2 bases, leaving 14 bases between the germline ends. The CDR3 loop spans 14 amino acids. CDR1 SEHNR and CDR2 FQNEAQ come from the germline V gene (reference sequence). CDR3 DNA: TGTGCCAGCACCGCAGGTAACTTAAACACTGAAGCTTTCTTT. Amino acid sequence: CASTAGNLNTEAFF.

This clonotype was detected a few times. CDR3 DNA sequence: TGTGCCAGCAGCTTAGGGCTCGGGATCTACGAGCAGTACGTC. As protein: CASSLGLGIYEQYV. V is TRBV7-9 and J is TRBJ2-7, with D maybe TRBD2 (5 bases). This CDR3 comprises 14 residues. CDR1 and CDR2 (germline): SEHNR, FQNEAQ (reference sequence). V lost 1 base and J lost 3, with 10 bases in between.